This T cell receptor (beta chain) was sequenced during a study of blood T cell repertoires in COVID-19. Study-level background: Whether acute or convalescent, the COVID-19 samples came from the United States, Italy and Spain. The analysed material was cDNA or gDNA that came from T cells, B-cell-depleted T cells, or PBMCs.

Authors' analysis steps: Estimated nucleated cell counts came from reference gene primer amplification. The protocol was immunoSEQ multiplex PCR, while the TCRdb copy is restricted to in-frame clones and leaves out a portion. V, J and clone size were drawn from that table, and D and trimming were deduced from the DNA. This sample has about 75,000 clones, with roughly 82% found just once. This clone has just one count. The source is a woman in her forties or fifties with acute or convalescent COVID-19. What was sequenced was peripheral blood.

CDR3 DNA sequence: TGTGCCACCACGGCTAGCGGGGGATACACCGGGGAGCTGTTTTTT. Amino acid sequence: CATTASGGYTGELFF. The rearrangement joins TRBV24-1 to TRBJ2-2; 10 bases map to TRBD2. Germline lookup yields CDR1 KGHDR and CDR2 SFDVKD. V dropped 8 bases and J dropped 3; count of bases not matched to a gene: 5. CDR3 length: 15 amino acids.